This T cell receptor (beta chain) comes out of a study of T cells in Graves' hyperthyroidism and ophthalmopathy. Study at large: At the time of initial diagnosis and before any treatment, peripheral blood was collected.

Newly diagnosed patients aged 18 to 65 had hyperthyroidism of under 2 months' duration. Pregnant or lactating patients were excluded, as were those with uncontrolled infection or other autoimmune disease. Findings and caveats of the study: In the blood, most expanded thyroid clonotypes above 0.001 appeared as well.

The CDR3 totals 14 residues. The germline V gene has CDR1 LGHDT and CDR2 YNNKEL (reference sequence). V shed 2 bases and J shed 1 base, with 8 bases lying between them. This clonotype was observed a few times. The target antigen is unknown. RNA transcripts gave rise to amplified TCR beta CDR3 regions. When the TCR CDR3 underwent first-round RT-PCR, the HTBI primer set was used. TCRdb re-derived calls from the multiplex PCR reads in MiXCR, one entry per CDR3 protein. Among around 690,000 distinct CDR3 sequences listed, 15% to 20% were seen once. This chain connects TRBV3-1 to TRBJ1-1; no clear D gene. The source is a middle-aged man with Graves' hyperthyroidism. The specimen sequenced was blood. CDR3 sequence reads: CASSQPPENTEAFF. The CDR3 DNA is TGTGCCAGCAGCCAACCCCCTGAGAACACTGAAGCTTTCTTT. Together with reference TRBV3-1 and TRBJ1-1, the CDR3 gives the full variable domain: DTAVSQTPKYLVTQMGNDKSIKCEQNLGHDTMYWYKQDSKKFLKIMFSYNNKELIINETVPNRFSPKSPDKAHLNLHINSLELGDSAVYFCASSQPPENTEAFFGQGTRLTVV.